This TCR beta chain was sequenced for a study of response to subunit inactivated influenza vaccine. Study observations and caveats: It was the authors' suggestion that each seasonal influenza vaccination recruits few new T cells.

TCRdb independently ran MiXCR on the RT-PCR reads; one entry per CDR3 protein. The repertoire holds hundreds of thousands of distinct CDR3 sequences, with about 18% as singletons. This clonotype was seen a few times. Its antigen remains unidentified. Looked up from germline, CDR1 is SEHNR and CDR2 is FQNEAQ (reference sequence). The CDR3 covers 16 residues. The V gene end was trimmed by 3 bases and the J gene end by 4 bases; junction bases not matched to a gene: 9. The sample was PBMCs from blood, taken roughly 5 days after vaccination. The clonotype comes from a man aged 45-65 years who received an inactivated influenza vaccine. The V gene is TRBV7-9, the J gene TRBJ2-7, with 10 bases that match TRBD1. CDR3 sequence (DNA): TGTGCCAGCAGCTTTTCGTTTGGGACAGGGGTGTACGAGCAGTACTTC. As protein: CASSFSFGTGVYEQYF.